This TCR beta chain was sequenced for a study of Tregs in tolerant kidney transplant recipients. Study conclusions and caveats: For some patients, primers changed over time, blocking nucleotide-level comparison.

In this sample, this clone turned up once. Its antigen is not identified. Data came from immunoSEQ multiplex PCR; TCRdb stores just in-frame clones and leaves some out. The data show about 83,000 clones, with roughly 98% seen just once and approximately 0.56% held by the top ten. Unstimulated Tregs (CD4+CD25+CD127-) and CD4+CD25- non-Tregs were sorted from PBMCs. Sequencing was performed on CD4+ T cells from blood, taken before the transplant. The clonotype originates from a human donor who received a combined kidney and bone marrow transplant.

CDR3 nucleotides: TGTGCCAGCAGGAGTAGCGGGGGGCCCCTCTACGAGCAGTACTTC. As protein: CASRSSGGPLYEQYF. The chain joins TRBV7-2 to TRBJ2-7; 10 bases match TRBD2. CDR1 is SGHTA, CDR2 FQGNSA, per germline. The junction had 8 bases not matched to a gene; V was cut back by 6 bases and J by 3 bases. This CDR3 is built from 15 residues.